This is a list of T cell receptor beta chains from one sample in a study of blood T cell repertoires in COVID-19. Only in-frame clones appear in the TCRdb table, and some are missing; sequencing was by immunoSEQ multiplex PCR. This sample has about 220,000 clones, with just over 85% found just once. Sequences were obtained from PBMCs or T cells enriched from blood (not recorded which). The origin of the receptors is a woman aged 40-49 years with acute COVID-19. CDR3s include the opening cysteine and the closing phenylalanine or tryptophan. The D gene is left open where the match is weak. Size tells how often a clone was seen (once, few, many) or the class of an expanded clone, and some rows leave it out.

cdr3_nt,cdr3_aa,d_call,j_call,v_call,clone_size
TGTGCCAGCAGCCTAGCCCCGGCCAGCTCTAATTCACCCCTCCACTTT,CASSLAPASSNSPLHF,NA,TRBJ1-6,TRBV5-6,NA
TGTGCCAGCAGCACCGGGACAGCGACCAACTATGGCTACACCTTC,CASSTGTATNYGYTF,TRBD1,TRBJ1-2,TRBV5-6,NA
TGTGCCAGCAGGGAACTAGCGGGGTCCGGGGAGCTGTTTTTT,CASRELAGSGELFF,TRBD2,TRBJ2-2,TRBV2,once
TGTGCCAGCAGTCAAAAACAGGGGATCTACGAGCAGTACTTC,CASSQKQGIYEQYF,TRBD1,TRBJ2-7,TRBV27,NA
TGTGCCAGCAGTTACTATAACACGGGTGGCAACACTGAAGCTTTCTTT,CASSYYNTGGNTEAFF,NA,TRBJ1-1,TRBV6-5,NA
TGTGCCAGCCGGAGCGCGGGGGAAAACAATGAGCAGTTCTTC,CASRSAGENNEQFF,TRBD2,TRBJ2-1,TRBV19,NA
TGTGCCAGCAGCCGTACGGACAGTCCACTCACCGGGGAGCTGTTTTTT,CASSRTDSPLTGELFF,NA,TRBJ2-2,TRBV5-5,NA
TGTGCCAGCAGCTTAATAGCCCTGATGAACACTGAAGCTTTCTTT,CASSLIALMNTEAFF,NA,TRBJ1-1,TRBV5-6,NA
TGCGCCAGCAGCCTTTCCTACAGTACTCATGGCTACACCTTC,CASSLSYSTHGYTF,NA,TRBJ1-2,TRBV5-1,NA
TGTGCCAGCAGCCCGGGACAGCTAAACACTGAAGCTTTCTTT,CASSPGQLNTEAFF,TRBD1,TRBJ1-1,TRBV11-3,NA
TGTGCCAGCAGCCGGACAGGGGCTAACTATGGCTACACCTTC,CASSRTGANYGYTF,TRBD1,TRBJ1-2,TRBV3-1/TRBV3-2,few
TGTGCCAGCAGTGACTGGGGGCGAAGTGGAAACACCATATATTTT,CASSDWGRSGNTIYF,NA,TRBJ1-3,TRBV2,NA
TGTGCCAGCAGCCAAGATCACGCAGGGAACAATGAGCAGTTCTTC,CASSQDHAGNNEQFF,NA,TRBJ2-1,TRBV3-1/TRBV3-2,NA
TGTGCCACCAGTGAACGAGGGGGCCGTAGTACTGAAGCTTTCTTT,CATSERGGRSTEAFF,TRBD1,TRBJ1-1,TRBV24-1,NA
TGTGCCAGCTCACCGATTCTGACAGGCGGCACAGATACGCAGTATTTT,CASSPILTGGTDTQYF,NA,TRBJ2-3,TRBV18,NA
TGTGCCAGCAGCGACGGGACAGGGCCCTTCCTCAGTTACTATGGCTACACCTTC,CASSDGTGPFLSYYGYTF,TRBD1,TRBJ1-2,TRBV9,NA
TGTGCCAGCCTTTTTGACCGGCCGGGACAGGGTTCTGATGGCTACACCTTC,CASLFDRPGQGSDGYTF,TRBD1,TRBJ1-2,TRBV2,NA